This T cell receptor (beta chain) is from a study of monozygotic twins with inflammatory bowel disease. The study's findings and limits: IBD patients shared fewer clonotypes with other individuals than healthy twins, especially patients with disease activity signs.

Eight cDNA synthesis reactions were run for every sample. Using the 5' RACE reads, TCRdb records one entry per CDR3 protein without DNA. The sample table sets out about 380,000 distinct CDR3 sequences. A note on this clonotype: Its antigen is currently unknown.

One blood sample of roughly 2.5 ml was taken from each donor. The CDR3 is made up of 17 amino acids. Germline V gene data show CDR1 as SGHRS and CDR2 as YFSETQ. This sequence joins TRBV5-1 and TRBJ1-2. This receptor was taken from a human donor with ulcerative colitis or Crohn's disease, or a healthy co-twin of an affected twin (not recorded which). The sample consisted of blood. CDR3 residues: CASSSTDLTKGRTFYTF.